This passage covers 23 T cell receptor beta chains from one sample sequenced in a study of CD8 T cells in ankylosing spondylitis (dated by TCRdb to 2016 to 2017). Receptors were amplified or captured by 5' RACE. The data were produced on an Illumina HiSeq 2500. The public reads were quality trimmed at Q25 with fastp and then assembled into clones with MiXCR by TCRdb, keeping productive beta chains. All rows with the same CDR3 protein become a single entry with the most common DNA and genes. In all, the sample holds under 850,000 distinct CDR3 sequences, and under 20% of those were seen once. Jointly, the top ten make up around 19% of the sample. No antigen has been assigned to these receptors. General study outcomes and caveats: Blood from ankylosing spondylitis patients appeared to be characterized by a TCR beta motif made up of several highly homologous amino acid variants.

Material: blood, either unsorted or a sorted T cell fraction (not recorded which). The receptors originated from a male donor with ankylosing spondylitis.

At least ten counts were recorded for this clonotype. This chain uses TRBV5-5 with TRBJ2-2; no clear D. V was shortened by 2 bases and J by 1 base, with 6 bases between the two germline ends. The CDR3 consists of 14 residues. Germline loops: CDR1 SGHKS, CDR2 YYEKEE (reference sequence). The CDR3 is CASSFSVNTGELFF. In DNA, the CDR3 is TGTGCCAGCAGCTTCTCAGTGAACACCGGGGAGCTGTTTTTT.

The genes are TRBV20-1 and TRBJ1-1; the D is unclear. There are 15 residues in the CDR3. CDR1 is DFQATT, CDR2 SNEGSKA, per germline (reference sequence). V lost 3 bases, J lost 0 bases, and 14 bases lay in between. CDR3 coding DNA: TGCAGTGCTAGTGAGAGCGGCCTCATGAACACTGAAGCTTTCTTT. Its protein product is CSASESGLMNTEAFF.

This chain joins TRBV5-6 and TRBJ2-7; the D gene could be TRBD1 or TRBD2 (5 bases each). The CDR3 has 14 amino acids. Germline V gives CDR1 SGHDT, CDR2 YYEEEE. Deletions cut 2 bases from V and 1 base from J, with 10 bases between. The CDR3 DNA is TGTGCCAGCAGCTTTAGGGACCCTTCCTACGAGCAGTACTTC. Translation gives CASSFRDPSYEQYF.

This chain links TRBV3-1 with TRBJ1-1; tentatively, D is TRBD1 (5 bases). The ends were cut back, 1 base at V and 8 bases at J, with 11 bases in the middle. The CDR3 length is 13 residues. The V gene's germline CDR1 is LGHDT and CDR2 YNNKEL (reference sequence). The CDR3 DNA is TGTGCCAGCAGCCAAGTCACTCGGGGGGAAGCTTTCTTT. It yields the protein CASSQVTRGEAFF.

This clonotype was counted between two and nine times. The genes are TRBV14 and TRBJ2-3; D is undetermined. Between the trimmed V and J ends, which lost 0 bases and 3 bases, there was a span of 10 bases. This CDR3 comprises 15 residues. Per germline, CDR1 SGHDN and CDR2 FVKESK. CDR3 residues: CASSQDLLGTDTQYF. For the CDR3, the DNA is TGTGCCAGCAGCCAAGATCTCCTGGGTACAGATACGCAGTATTTT. Full variable domain (missing parts from reference TRBV14 and TRBJ2-3): EAGVTQFPSHSVIEKGQTVTLRCDPISGHDNLYWYRRVMGKEIKFLLHFVKESKQDESGMPNNRFLAERTGGTYSTLKVQPAELEDSGVYFCASSQDLLGTDTQYFGPGTRLTVL.

This clonotype occurred a few times. V usage is TRBV6-1 and J usage is TRBJ1-2; a possible D gene is TRBD1 (5 bases). There are 14 residues in the CDR3. V shed 6 bases and J shed 10 bases, with 21 bases lying between them. The germline CDR1 and CDR2 sequences are MNHNS and SASEGT. CDR3 nucleotide sequence: TGTGCCAGCAGCGAGGGAACGGGACGGCGTGACTACACCTTC. Its translation is CASSEGTGRRDYTF.

This clonotype was seen a few times. The chain employs TRBV4-1 and TRBJ1-1; a weak D match, TRBD1 (5 bases). Germline V gene data show CDR1 as MGHRA and CDR2 as YSYEKL. Between the trimmed V and J ends, which lost 3 bases and 3 bases, there was a span of 14 bases. The CDR3 totals 15 residues. The CDR3: CASSQFPLRDTEAFF. The DNA for the CDR3 is TGCGCCAGCAGCCAGTTCCCCCTCAGGGACACTGAAGCTTTCTTT.

This clonotype turned up a few times. V and J are TRBV10-3 and TRBJ2-1; TRBD2 agrees at 16 bases. Per the germline V gene, CDR1 is ENHRY and CDR2 is SYGVKD. CDR3 length equals 18 residues. J gave up 9 bases and V 3 bases, and 11 bases lay outside the gene matches. The CDR3 nucleotides read TGTGCCATCAGTGACCCTTCAGGGACTAGCGGGAGGGCCGGTGAGCAGTTCTTC. The encoded protein is CAISDPSGTSGRAGEQFF.

This sequence joins TRBV20-1 and TRBJ1-5; D may be TRBD1 (5 bases). Trimming took 6 bases from V and 6 from J, leaving 15 bases between them. Germline CDR1 is DFQATT and CDR2 is SNEGSKA (reference sequence). The CDR3 length is 13 residues. The CDR3 region has the DNA TGCAGTGCACAGAGCGGGGGAGGTCAGCCCCAGCATTTT. Protein sequence: CSAQSGGGQPQHF.

The V gene is TRBV11-2, the J gene TRBJ2-2, with 7 bases aligning to TRBD2. This CDR3 contains 13 residues. From germline, CDR1 is SGHAT and CDR2 FQNNGV. The V gene end was trimmed by 5 bases and the J gene end by 6 bases; junction bases not matched to a gene: 3. The CDR3 nucleotides are TGTGCCAGCAGCATGACTAGCTCCGGGGAGCTGTTTTTT. It is translated as CASSMTSSGELFF.

This clonotype was observed at least ten times. The genes are TRBV12-3 or TRBV12-4 and TRBJ2-4, with D possibly being TRBD1 or TRBD2 (5 bases each). V lost 7 bases to trimming and J lost 4 bases, with 17 bases between them. The CDR3 is made up of 15 amino acids. This CDR3 reads CASTPGSGGKNIQYF. CDR3 DNA: TGTGCCAGCACTCCAGGTTCTGGGGGTAAAAACATTCAGTACTTC.

V gene TRBV25-1 combines with J gene TRBJ2-5; 7 bases line up with TRBD2. Germline lookup yields CDR1 MGHDK and CDR2 SYGVNS. V lost 3 bases to trimming and J lost 5 bases; unmatched junction nucleotides: 6. The CDR3 sequence is 14 residues long. As DNA, the CDR3 is TGTGCCAGCAGTGACCCGGGACTAAGCGAGACCCAGTACTTC. Its translation: CASSDPGLSETQYF.

This chain links TRBV5-4 with TRBJ2-1; 8 bases align to TRBD2. The trim removed 3 bases at V and 5 bases at J, leaving 7 bases unmatched. This CDR3 spans 15 amino acids. The germline gives CDR1 SGHNT, CDR2 YYREEE (reference sequence). The CDR3, as DNA: TGTGCCAGCAGCTCGAGCGGGGGCCACAACAATGAGCAGTTCTTC. Its translation is CASSSSGGHNNEQFF.

There are a few counts of this clonotype. The chain uses TRBV30 and TRBJ1-6; D uncertain. This CDR3 comprises 13 residues. V lost 7 bases to trimming and J lost 6 bases, with 13 bases between them. Germline V gene data show CDR1 as GTSNPN and CDR2 as SVGIG (reference sequence). CDR3 protein: CASQGVGNSPLHF. The CDR3 DNA sequence: TGTGCCTCTCAAGGAGTCGGTAATTCACCCCTCCACTTT.

The V gene is TRBV20-1, the J gene TRBJ2-7; 8 bases are a match to TRBD1. V gave up 6 bases and J gave up 1 base; unmatched junction bases: 11. Germline V gives CDR1 DFQATT, CDR2 SNEGSKA (reference sequence). This CDR3 comprises 15 residues. CDR3 sequence reads: CSAQNGQGASYEQYF. As DNA, the CDR3 is TGCAGTGCACAAAACGGGCAGGGGGCTTCCTACGAGCAGTACTTC.

This clonotype came up a few times. The chain links TRBV5-5 to TRBJ2-3; TRBD2 matches 9 bases. The CDR3 has 15 residues. Germline V gene data show CDR1 as SGHKS and CDR2 as YYEKEE (reference sequence). J lost 4 bases, V lost 4 bases, and 7 bases had no gene match. CDR3 region: CASSLAGRPADTQYF. As DNA, the CDR3 is TGTGCCAGCAGCCTAGCGGGGAGGCCTGCAGATACGCAGTATTTT.

The V and J genes are TRBV18 and TRBJ2-7; D is unresolved. The CDR3 has 12 residues. Trimming pared 3 bases from V and 6 bases from J, leaving 9 bases between. Per germline, CDR1 KGHSH and CDR2 LQKENI. This CDR3 reads CASSPSPVEQYF. CDR3 nucleotide sequence: TGTGCCAGCTCACCCTCACCCGTCGAGCAGTACTTC.

There are a few counts of this clonotype. The rearrangement uses TRBV3-1 and TRBJ2-2, with D perhaps TRBD1 (7 bases). CDR1 and CDR2 (germline): LGHDT, YNNKEL (reference sequence). CDR3 length equals 17 residues. Trimming cost V 3 bases and J 1 base, with 15 bases left between them. Here the CDR3 reads CASSQARGRKNTGELFF. The CDR3 bases are TGTGCCAGCAGCCAGGCCAGGGGGAGGAAGAACACCGGGGAGCTGTTTTTT.

In its sample, this clonotype was seen a few times. V and J are TRBV28 and TRBJ2-7, with TRBD1 identical over 10 bases. The CDR3 contains 15 residues. Germline loops: CDR1 MDHEN, CDR2 SYDVKM. V lost 5 bases, J lost 6 bases, and 10 bases stayed unmatched. CDR3 nucleotides: TGTGCCAGCAGTACGCAGGGACAGGGGTCCAGCGAGCAGTACTTC. It encodes CASSTQGQGSSEQYF.

This clonotype was seen a few times. The chain uses TRBV2 and TRBJ1-6, with a tentative D call TRBD1 (5 bases). There are 13 residues in the CDR3. Germline V CDR1 and CDR2: SNHLY, FYNNEI. Trimming pared 3 bases from V and 7 bases from J, leaving 7 bases between. In nucleotides, the CDR3 is TGTGCCAGCAGTGACAGGGAGAATTCACCCCTCCACTTT. Amino acid sequence: CASSDRENSPLHF.

This clonotype has ten or more counts. The rearrangement links TRBV11-2 to TRBJ1-5; D unclear. V lost 1 base and J lost 1, with 8 bases in between. Germline V CDR1 and CDR2: SGHAT, FQNNGV. The length of the CDR3 is 15 residues. CDR3 sequence: CASSLVSVSNQPQHF. CDR3 DNA sequence: TGTGCCAGCAGCTTAGTCTCGGTGAGCAATCAGCCCCAGCATTTT.

This clonotype was seen a handful of times. J is TRBJ2-7 and V is TRBV27; D is tentatively TRBD1 or TRBD2 (5 bases each). V lost 3 bases to trimming and J lost 6 bases, with 9 bases between them. Germline lookup yields CDR1 MNHEY and CDR2 SMNVEV (reference sequence). This CDR3 has 12 amino acids. The CDR3 is CASSFSGTEQYF. DNA for the CDR3: TGTGCCAGCAGTTTTTCAGGGACCGAGCAGTACTTC.

The chain links TRBV28 to TRBJ1-2; D not resolved. Per germline, CDR1 MDHEN and CDR2 SYDVKM. The CDR3 length is 12 residues. Between the trimmed V and J ends, which lost 6 bases and 5 bases, there was a span of 10 bases. The CDR3 loop is CASRSGPYGYTF. CDR3 in DNA: TGTGCCAGCAGGTCCGGCCCATATGGCTACACCTTC.